This TCR beta chain stems from a study of control samples from healthy donors and cancer patients. Some clones are missing from TCRdb's copy, which holds only in-frame ones; the method was immunoSEQ multiplex PCR. Of about 99,000 clones in the sample, around 89% were seen once. After removal of 6 bases from V and 7 bases from J, the junction contained 22 bases not matched to a gene. CDR1 is SQVTM and CDR2 is ANQGSEA in the germline V gene. CDR3 length: 17 residues. Sequencing input: PBMCs. V is TRBV29-1 and J is TRBJ2-7; 9 nucleotides align to TRBD1. The TCR originated in a man in his sixties with lung cancer. Here the CDR3 DNA reads TGCAGCGTCGCCGGGGGCGACAGGGGGGAAAAGGCGTGGGAGCAGTACTTC. It codes for CSVAGGDRGEKAWEQYF.